This passage covers 22 T cell receptor beta chains from one sample sequenced in a study of blood T cell repertoires in COVID-19. Measured with immunoSEQ multiplex PCR; TCRdb has only the in-frame clones, and not every one. The sample contains 120,000 to 150,000 clones, around 84% of which appear only once. The sample taken for sequencing was peripheral blood. All receptors come from a man in his 60s with active or convalescent COVID-19.

The chain recombines TRBV6-6 with TRBJ1-5, with TRBD1 as a possible D gene (6 bases). This CDR3 has 14 residues. Germline CDR1 and CDR2: MNHNY and SVGAGI (reference sequence). Trimming removed 7 bases from V and 0 bases from J, with 10 bases in between. In DNA, the CDR3 is TGTGCCAGCACAGGGGAGACTAGCAATCAGCCCCAGCATTTT. Translated: CASTGETSNQPQHF.

This rearrangement joins TRBV7-8 to TRBJ1-5; 8 bases agree with TRBD1. The CDR3 runs 15 residues. Germline CDR1 is SGHVS and CDR2 is FQNEAQ. The ends lost 5 bases at V and 8 bases at J; junction bases unmatched: 11. CDR3 amino acids: CASSLASGGGEPQHF. CDR3 in DNA: TGTGCCAGCAGCCTCGCATCAGGGGGCGGTGAGCCCCAGCATTTT.

This rearrangement joins TRBV3-1 (or the pseudogene TRBV3-2) to TRBJ2-1; 8 bases match TRBD1. The ends lost 4 bases at V and 5 bases at J; junction bases unmatched: 4. CDR3 length equals 14 residues. The V gene's germline CDR1 is LGHDT and CDR2 YNNKEL (reference sequence). CDR3: CASSPRTGNNEQFF. DNA for the CDR3: TGTGCCAGCAGCCCCCGGACAGGGAACAATGAGCAGTTCTTC.

This chain connects TRBV7-2 to TRBJ2-5; tentative D call: TRBD1 (6 bases). V was shortened by 4 bases and J by 4 bases, with 13 bases between the two germline ends. This CDR3 is built from 14 residues. Per the germline V gene, CDR1 is SGHTA and CDR2 is FQGNSA. The CDR3 DNA reads TGTGCCAGCAGCTCGGACTGGGGGCGAGAGACCCAGTACTTC. Translated, it gives CASSSDWGRETQYF.

The rearrangement joins TRBV10-3 to TRBJ2-1; 8 bases align to TRBD2. V lost 3 bases, J lost 4 bases, and 8 bases stayed unmatched. Germline V gene lookup returns CDR1 ENHRY and CDR2 SYGVKD. This CDR3 has 16 residues. CDR3 nucleotides: TGTGCCATCAGTGAAGCAAACAGCGGGGGATACAATGAGCAGTTCTTC. It yields the protein CAISEANSGGYNEQFF.

The rearrangement links TRBV28 to TRBJ2-3; 8 bases fit TRBD1. The CDR3 spans 15 residues. Trimming removed 5 bases from V and 4 bases from J; junction bases left unmatched: 8. CDR1 and CDR2 from the germline V gene are MDHEN and SYDVKM. CDR3: CASSLRTGWADTQYF. CDR3 coding DNA: TGTGCCAGCAGTCTGAGGACAGGGTGGGCAGATACGCAGTATTTT.

A few counts support this clone. Other DNA sequences in this specimen translate into the identical CDR3. The chain recombines TRBV28 with TRBJ1-1, with unresolved D. The CDR3 is made up of 14 amino acids. Germline CDR1 and CDR2: MDHEN and SYDVKM. V lost 1 base and J lost 0, with 6 bases in between. The DNA for the CDR3 is TGTGCCAGCAGTTTATTACTCATGAACACTGAAGCTTTCTTT. It translates to CASSLLLMNTEAFF. The variable domain in full, with the rest retrieved from reference TRBV28 and TRBJ1-1, is DVKVTQSSRYLVKRTGEKVFLECVQDMDHENMFWYRQDPGLGLRLIYFSYDVKMKEKGDIPEGYSVSREKKERFSLILESASTNQTSMYLCASSLLLMNTEAFFGQGTRLTVV.

This chain uses TRBV18 with TRBJ1-3; TRBD1 might be the D (6 bases). Between the trimmed V and J ends, which lost 2 bases and 3 bases, there was a span of 11 bases. Germline V gene sequence: CDR1 KGHSH, CDR2 LQKENI. The CDR3 extends over 15 amino acids. CDR3 in DNA: TGTGCCAGCTCACCAAGGGGGACCAATGGAAACACCATATATTTT. The encoded protein is CASSPRGTNGNTIYF. Combining the CDR3 with reference TRBV18 and TRBJ1-3 gives the whole variable domain NAGVMQNPRHLVRRRGQEARLRCSPMKGHSHVYWYRQLPEEGLKFMVYLQKENIIDESGMPKERFSAEFPKEGPSILRIQQVVRGDSAAYFCASSPRGTNGNTIYFGEGSWLTVV.

J is TRBJ2-5 and V is TRBV19; maybe TRBD2 (5 bases). The CDR3 extends over 18 amino acids. Germline V CDR1 and CDR2: LNHDA, SQIVND (reference sequence). Deletions cut 3 bases from V and 0 bases from J, with 20 bases between. The CDR3: CASSMFYGTGNHQETQYF. In nucleotides, the CDR3 is TGTGCCAGTAGTATGTTCTATGGAACCGGGAACCACCAAGAGACCCAGTACTTC. Complete variable domain (other parts from reference TRBV19 and TRBJ2-5): DGGITQSPKYLFRKEGQNVTLSCEQNLNHDAMYWYRQDPGQGLRLIYYSQIVNDFQKGDIAEGYSVSREKKESFPLTVTSAQKNPTAFYLCASSMFYGTGNHQETQYFGPGTRLLVL.

J is TRBJ1-3 and V is TRBV6-5; maybe TRBD1 (5 bases). The CDR3 covers 15 residues. Germline CDR1 MNHEY, CDR2 SVGAGI. V lost 6 bases, J lost 3 bases, and 15 bases lay in between. The CDR3 sequence: CASRPGGRFGNTIYF. The CDR3 coding sequence is TGTGCCAGCAGGCCCGGGGGAAGGTTTGGAAACACCATATATTTT.

This chain uses TRBV11-1 with TRBJ2-5; 7 bases map to TRBD1. Germline values: CDR1 SGHAT, CDR2 FQDESV (reference sequence). V lost 2 bases and J lost 9; bases outside the gene matches: 0. The length of the CDR3 is 11 residues. CDR3 protein: CASSLQGAQYF. The CDR3 DNA reads TGTGCCAGCAGCTTACAGGGGGCCCAGTACTTC.

This clone was seen a few times. The rearrangement links TRBV27 to TRBJ2-3, with D tentatively TRBD1 (6 bases). In germline, CDR1 is MNHEY, CDR2 SMNVEV (reference sequence). This CDR3 contains 14 residues. Trimming took off 5 bases at V and 4 bases at J, with 13 bases between the two ends. The CDR3 DNA is TGTGCCAGCAGTGCCTACAGGGTCCCAGATACGCAGTATTTT. It translates to CASSAYRVPDTQYF.

The gene calls are TRBV4-1 and TRBJ1-2, with 7 bases fitting TRBD1. This CDR3 is 15 amino acids long. The germline V gene has CDR1 MGHRA and CDR2 YSYEKL. V shed 0 bases, J shed 4 bases, and the junction held 5 bases outside the gene matches. CDR3 sequence reads: CASSQDEGQLYGYTF. The CDR3 nucleotides are TGCGCCAGCAGCCAAGATGAGGGACAGCTCTATGGCTACACCTTC.

The rearrangement links TRBV14 to TRBJ1-1; tentatively, D is TRBD1 (5 bases). The CDR3 loop spans 13 amino acids. Trimming cost V 4 bases and J 0 bases, with 6 bases left between them. CDR1 is SGHDN and CDR2 is FVKESK in the germline V gene. The CDR3, as DNA: TGTGCCAGCAGCCGACAGTTGAACACTGAAGCTTTCTTT. Its protein is CASSRQLNTEAFF.

This chain links TRBV5-1 with TRBJ2-5; D might be TRBD1 (6 bases). The CDR3 length is 14 residues. From germline, CDR1 is SGHRS and CDR2 YFSETQ. The V gene lost 2 bases and the J gene lost 1 base, with 9 bases spanning the gap. CDR3 residues: CASSLQGPQETQYF. The CDR3 nucleotides read TGCGCCAGCAGCTTACAGGGACCCCAAGAGACCCAGTACTTC.

The rearrangement joins TRBV6-4 to TRBJ2-6; a weak D match, TRBD1 (6 bases). V shed 4 bases and J shed 4 bases, with 11 bases lying between them. This CDR3 is 15 amino acids long. Germline CDR1 is MRHNA and CDR2 is SNTAGT. The CDR3 reads CASSAAGTGANVLTF. In DNA form, the CDR3 reads TGTGCCAGCAGTGCGGCAGGGACAGGGGCCAACGTCCTGACTTTC.

The rearrangement uses TRBV9 and TRBJ2-7, with 9 bases identical to TRBD2. Looked up from germline, CDR1 is SGDLS and CDR2 is YYNGEE. There are 16 residues in the CDR3. Germline trimming cut 0 bases from V and 1 base from J; bases unmatched to any gene: 5. CDR3 nucleotide sequence: TGTGCCAGCAGCGTAGATGCGGGAGGGCCGTCCTACGAGCAGTACTTC. It encodes CASSVDAGGPSYEQYF.

The rearrangement joins TRBV2 to TRBJ2-5, with TRBD2 as a possible D gene (5 bases). Germline V gives CDR1 SNHLY, CDR2 FYNNEI. Trimming pared 1 base from V and 4 bases from J, leaving 10 bases between. The CDR3 totals 14 residues. The CDR3 bases are TGTGCCAGCAGTGAAGGCGGAGGAGGAGAGACCCAGTACTTC. Its translation is CASSEGGGGETQYF. The full variable domain, with the rest looked up from reference TRBV2 and TRBJ2-5, is EPEVTQTPSHQVTQMGQEVILRCVPISNHLYFYWYRQILGQKVEFLVSFYNNEISEKSEIFDDQFSVERPDGSNFTLKIRSTKLEDSAMYFCASSEGGGGETQYFGPGTRLLVL.

Only one count was recorded for this clone. This sequence joins TRBV19 and TRBJ1-2; 9 bases are shared with TRBD1. Germline lookup yields CDR1 LNHDA and CDR2 SQIVND (reference sequence). The CDR3 is 14 residues long. With 7 bases clipped from V and 4 bases from J, the junction kept 7 bases outside the gene matches. The CDR3 region has the DNA TGTGCCAGTACCCCAGGGACAGGGTTCTATGGCTACACCTTC. Residues: CASTPGTGFYGYTF.

V is TRBV5-1 and J is TRBJ2-5, with D perhaps TRBD2 (5 bases). V lost 5 bases, J lost 0 bases, and 8 bases lay in between. The germline V gene has CDR1 SGHRS and CDR2 YFSETQ. This CDR3 is built from 13 residues. The CDR3 DNA is TGCGCCAGCAGTAGGGAGTACCAAGAGACCCAGTACTTC. The encoded protein is CASSREYQETQYF.

This chain uses TRBV25-1 with TRBJ2-5; D gene ambiguous. This CDR3 has 16 residues. The germline V gene encodes CDR1 MGHDK and CDR2 SYGVNS. The V and J ends lost 3 bases and 1 base respectively, with 15 bases between them. The CDR3 here is CASSESEKALQETQYF. The CDR3 DNA reads as TGTGCCAGCAGTGAGTCGGAGAAGGCCCTCCAAGAGACCCAGTACTTC.

This clone appeared once. This sequence joins TRBV2 and TRBJ1-5, with no clear D. Germline V lookup: CDR1 SNHLY, CDR2 FYNNEI. The CDR3 contains 15 residues. Trimming removed 7 bases from V and 1 base from J, with 14 bases in between. CDR3 region: CASISGILSNQPQHF. The CDR3 nucleotides read TGTGCCAGCATTTCCGGGATCCTGAGCAATCAGCCCCAGCATTTT.